This T cell receptor (beta chain) was documented in a study of chemoradiotherapy in HPV16-positive cancers. V gave up 10 bases and J gave up 3 bases; unmatched junction bases: 6. CDR3 length: 13 amino acids. CDR1 is MNHEY and CDR2 is SVGAGI in the germline V gene. Repertoires were generated with immunoSEQ multiplex PCR, while TCRdb's copy carries only in-frame clones and drops some. Altogether some 16,000 clones are present, around 78% being singletons, with the ten largest covering over 7.5%. The V and J genes are TRBV6-5 and TRBJ1-5; 7 bases match TRBD1. The sample here was taken from a patient who underwent chemoradiotherapy. The clonotype comes from a human donor with HPV-associated anogenital cancer. CDR3 nucleotide sequence: TGTGCCACCACACAGGGGCTCAATCAGCCCCAGCATTTT. This encodes CATTQGLNQPQHF.